This TCR beta chain was documented in a study of multiple sclerosis patients with progressive multifocal leukoencephalopathy. The length of the CDR3 is 12 residues. From germline, CDR1 is SQVTM and CDR2 ANQGSEA. Sequencing was at survey level. Measured with immunoSEQ multiplex PCR; TCRdb has only the in-frame clones, and not every one. The table has 20,000 to 30,000 clones, roughly 90% seen once. Study-level findings and limits: Lower normalized Shannon entropy suggested reduced TRB diversity in most PML patients.

The time point was: more than ten months of natalizumab therapy. The control group, sampled over time, had multiple sclerosis, received natalizumab and did not develop PML. Prior interferon beta treatment was universal, and the PML patients were all female. Note on this clone: The antigen is not known. Mismatch with germline at one junction end may stem from a read error.

Material: PBMCs, obtained from a patient treated with natalizumab. This chain uses TRBV29-1 with TRBJ1-2; D is possibly TRBD1 (5 bases). The receptor's source is a man aged 25 to 40 with multiple sclerosis. As DNA, the CDR3 is TGCAGCGGTATGGGGGGTTTGGGTGCCCTCTTCTTC. It specifies CSGMGGLGALFF.